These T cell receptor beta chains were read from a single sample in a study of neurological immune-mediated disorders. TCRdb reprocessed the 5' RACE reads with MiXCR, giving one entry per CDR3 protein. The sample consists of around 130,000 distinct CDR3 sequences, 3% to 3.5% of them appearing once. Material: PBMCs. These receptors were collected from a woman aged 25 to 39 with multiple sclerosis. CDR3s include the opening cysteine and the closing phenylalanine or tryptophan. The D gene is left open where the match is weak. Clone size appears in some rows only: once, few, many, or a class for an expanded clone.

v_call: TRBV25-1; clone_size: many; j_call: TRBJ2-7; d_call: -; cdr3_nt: TGTGCCAGCAGTTTTGGTCCGGGGCAGTACTTC; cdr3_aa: CASSFGPGQYF
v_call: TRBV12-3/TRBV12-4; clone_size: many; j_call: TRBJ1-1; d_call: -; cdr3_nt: TGTGCCAGCAGTTCCGTGGGGGGGAGTTGGTCTGCAGCTTTCTTT; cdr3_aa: CASSSVGGSWSAAFF
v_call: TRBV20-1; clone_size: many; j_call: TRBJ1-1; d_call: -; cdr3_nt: TGCAGTGCTCAAACAGGGTGGAACACTGAAGCTTTCTTT; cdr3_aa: CSAQTGWNTEAFF
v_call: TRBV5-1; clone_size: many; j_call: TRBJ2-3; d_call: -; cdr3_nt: TGCGCCAGCACCGTAGACTCGGGCACAGATACGCAGTATTTT; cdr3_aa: CASTVDSGTDTQYF
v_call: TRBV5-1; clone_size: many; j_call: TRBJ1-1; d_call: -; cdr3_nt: TGCGCCAGCAACAGGGAAGCCACTATGAACACTGAAGCTTTCTTT; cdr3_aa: CASNREATMNTEAFF
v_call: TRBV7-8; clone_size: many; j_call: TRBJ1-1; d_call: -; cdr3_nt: TGTGCCAGCGGTATGCCGGCTGAAGCTTTCTTT; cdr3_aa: CASGMPAEAFF
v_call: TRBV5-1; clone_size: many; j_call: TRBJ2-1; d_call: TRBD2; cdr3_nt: TGCGCCAGCAGCTTGGCAGCGGGGGGGCACAATGAGCAGTTCTTC; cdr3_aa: CASSLAAGGHNEQFF
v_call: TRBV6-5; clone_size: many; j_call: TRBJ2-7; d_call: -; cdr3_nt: TGTGCCAGCAGATCACTGCTAGAGTACGAGCAGTACTTC; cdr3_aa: CASRSLLEYEQYF
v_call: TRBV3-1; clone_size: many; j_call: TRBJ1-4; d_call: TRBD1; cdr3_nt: TGTGCCAGCAGCCAAGAGCGGACAGGGGGCAGAGGCGAAAAACTGTTTTTT; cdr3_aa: CASSQERTGGRGEKLFF
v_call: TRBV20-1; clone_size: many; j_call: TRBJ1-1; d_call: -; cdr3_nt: TGCAGTGCTAGAGATTTGTCGGTGAACACTGAAGCTTTCTTT; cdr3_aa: CSARDLSVNTEAFF
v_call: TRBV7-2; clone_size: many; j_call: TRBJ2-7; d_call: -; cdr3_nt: TGTGCCAGCAGCCCAGACAGTTACTCCTACGAGCAGTACTTC; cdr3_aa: CASSPDSYSYEQYF
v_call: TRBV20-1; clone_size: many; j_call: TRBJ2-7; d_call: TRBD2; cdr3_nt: TGCAGTGCTAAGGGTCAGAGTAGCGGGAGGTCTATCCACGAGCAGTACTTC; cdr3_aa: CSAKGQSSGRSIHEQYF
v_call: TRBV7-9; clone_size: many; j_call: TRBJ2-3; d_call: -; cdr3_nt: TGTGCCAGCCGAGACCGGGACCCCAAGGCCTCAGATACGCAGTATTTT; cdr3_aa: CASRDRDPKASDTQYF
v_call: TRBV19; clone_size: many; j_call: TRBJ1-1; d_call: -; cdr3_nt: TGTGCCAGTAGTAGGATACAGGGTCCTGAAGCTTTCTTT; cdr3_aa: CASSRIQGPEAFF
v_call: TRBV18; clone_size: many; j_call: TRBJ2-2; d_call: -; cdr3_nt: TGTGCCAGCTCACCGAGTCAATGGGGGCCGCAGAACACCGGGGAGCTGTTTTTT; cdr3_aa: CASSPSQWGPQNTGELFF
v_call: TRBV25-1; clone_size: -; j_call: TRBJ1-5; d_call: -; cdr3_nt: TGTGCCAGCAGTGCACGAGGGATAAATCAGCCCCAGCATTTT; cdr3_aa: CASSARGINQPQHF
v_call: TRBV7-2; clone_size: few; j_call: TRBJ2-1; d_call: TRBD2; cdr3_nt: TGTGCCAGCAGCGCCGCGGGAGCGACGGATGAGCAGTTCTTC; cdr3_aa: CASSAAGATDEQFF
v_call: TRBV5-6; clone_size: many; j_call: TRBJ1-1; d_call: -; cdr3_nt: TGTGCCAGCAGCTGGTGGACGGGGACGTCTTTTTCCGCGGCTTTCTTT; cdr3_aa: CASSWWTGTSFSAAFF
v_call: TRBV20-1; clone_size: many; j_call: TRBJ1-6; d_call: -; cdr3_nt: TGCAGTGCTAGACCTCCCCAAGGGAATTCACCCCTCCACTTT; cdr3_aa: CSARPPQGNSPLHF
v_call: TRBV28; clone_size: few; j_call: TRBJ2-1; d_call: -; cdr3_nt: TGTGCCAGCAGTACAGGGCGAGCGGTCGGGGGTAAGCAGTTCTTC; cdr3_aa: CASSTGRAVGGKQFF
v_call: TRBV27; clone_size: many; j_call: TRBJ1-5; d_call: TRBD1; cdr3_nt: TGTGCCAGAGACGCGACAGGGTTGGGCAATCAGCCCCAGCATTTT; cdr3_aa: CARDATGLGNQPQHF
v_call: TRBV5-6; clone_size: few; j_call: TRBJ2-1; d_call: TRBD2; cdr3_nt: TGTGCCAGCAGCTTGGTAGGTAGCGGGAGGCACAATGAGCAGTTCTTC; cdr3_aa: CASSLVGSGRHNEQFF
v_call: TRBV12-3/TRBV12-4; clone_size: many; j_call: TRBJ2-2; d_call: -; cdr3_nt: TGTGCCAGCAGTTCTACAAGGGGTCTAGGCCCGAACACCGGGGAGCTGTTTTTT; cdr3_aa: CASSSTRGLGPNTGELFF
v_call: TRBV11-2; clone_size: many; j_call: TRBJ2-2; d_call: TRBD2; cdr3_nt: TGTGCCAGCAGCTTCCCAGGGCGGGGGGTCGACACCGGGGAGCTGTTTTTT; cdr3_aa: CASSFPGRGVDTGELFF
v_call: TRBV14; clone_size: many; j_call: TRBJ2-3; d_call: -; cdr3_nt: TGTGCCAGCAGCCATGAGGCAGGGGGCACAGATACGCAGTATTTT; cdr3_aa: CASSHEAGGTDTQYF
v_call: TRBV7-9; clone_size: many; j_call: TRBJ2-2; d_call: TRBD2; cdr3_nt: TGTGCCAGCAGCCCAGCGGGGGGGAACACCGGGGAGCTGTTTTTT; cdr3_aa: CASSPAGGNTGELFF
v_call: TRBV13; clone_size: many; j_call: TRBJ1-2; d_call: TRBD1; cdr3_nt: TGTGCCAGCAGCCGGACAGGGGGCGGGTATGGCTACACCTTC; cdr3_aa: CASSRTGGGYGYTF
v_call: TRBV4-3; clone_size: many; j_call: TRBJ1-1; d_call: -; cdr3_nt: TGCGCCAGCAGCCAAGAAAAGCGCCTGTGGGGAACTGAAGCTTTCTTT; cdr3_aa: CASSQEKRLWGTEAFF
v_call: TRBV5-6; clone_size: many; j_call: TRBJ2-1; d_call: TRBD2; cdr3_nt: TGTGCCAGCAGCTTGGCGGGAGGGCCACGGAATGAGCAGTTCTTC; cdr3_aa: CASSLAGGPRNEQFF
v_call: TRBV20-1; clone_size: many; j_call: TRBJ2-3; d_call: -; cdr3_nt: TGCAGTGCTCACGGGGGCCCTCCCACAGATACGCAGTATTTT; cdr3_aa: CSAHGGPPTDTQYF
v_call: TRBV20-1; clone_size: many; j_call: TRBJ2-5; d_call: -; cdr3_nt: TGCAGTGCTAAACACAAACTAGGAAATAGGTGGGAGACCCAGTACTTC; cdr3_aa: CSAKHKLGNRWETQYF
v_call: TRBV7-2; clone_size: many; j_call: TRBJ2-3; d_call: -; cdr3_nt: TGTGCCAGCAGCTTAGTGGGGGGAAGGCTCACAGATACGCAGTATTTT; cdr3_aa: CASSLVGGRLTDTQYF
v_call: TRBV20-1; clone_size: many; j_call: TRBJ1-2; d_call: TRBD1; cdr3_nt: TGCAGTGCTCCGGGACAGGCTCTTGGCTACACCTTC; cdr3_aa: CSAPGQALGYTF
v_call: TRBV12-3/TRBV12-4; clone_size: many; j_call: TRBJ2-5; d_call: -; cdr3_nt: TGTGCCAGCAGTTTAGCGCTAAGAGAGACCCAGTACTTC; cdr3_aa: CASSLALRETQYF
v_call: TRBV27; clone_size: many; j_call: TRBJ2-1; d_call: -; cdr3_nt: TGTGCCAGCAGCAAGACACTTAATGAGCAGTTCTTC; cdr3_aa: CASSKTLNEQFF
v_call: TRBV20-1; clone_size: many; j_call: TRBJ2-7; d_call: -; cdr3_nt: TGCAGTGCTGACACCCTCGGGGAGCAGTACTTC; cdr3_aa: CSADTLGEQYF
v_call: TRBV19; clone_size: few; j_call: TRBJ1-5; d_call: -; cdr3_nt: TGTGCCAGTAGTATCGTGGCGAATCAGCCCCAGCATTTT; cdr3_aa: CASSIVANQPQHF
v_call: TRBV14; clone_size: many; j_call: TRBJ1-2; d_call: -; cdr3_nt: TGTGCCAGCAGCCCGGGGGCCGGGGTCGGCTACACCTTC; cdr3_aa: CASSPGAGVGYTF
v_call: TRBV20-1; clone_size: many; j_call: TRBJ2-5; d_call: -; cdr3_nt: TGCAGTGCTAGTACCGGGATATCGGAAGAGACCCAGTACTTC; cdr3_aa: CSASTGISEETQYF
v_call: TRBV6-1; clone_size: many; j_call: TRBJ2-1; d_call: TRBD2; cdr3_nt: TGTGCCAGCCGCCTGACTAGCGGGGGGGCCTATGAGCAGTTCTTC; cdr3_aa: CASRLTSGGAYEQFF
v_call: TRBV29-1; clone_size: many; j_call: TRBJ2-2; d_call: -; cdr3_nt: TGCAGCGCCGAGAGTACCGGGGAGCTGTTTTTT; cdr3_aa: CSAESTGELFF
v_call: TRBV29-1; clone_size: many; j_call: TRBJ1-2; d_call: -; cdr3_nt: TGCAGCGTTGAAGGGGACAAGAACTATGGCTACACCTTC; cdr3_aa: CSVEGDKNYGYTF
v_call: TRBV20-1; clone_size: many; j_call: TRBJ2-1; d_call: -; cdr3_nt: TGCAGTGCTCCCACTAGCTCCAATGAGCAGTTCTTC; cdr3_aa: CSAPTSSNEQFF
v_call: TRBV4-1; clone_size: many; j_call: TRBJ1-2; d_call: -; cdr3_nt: TGCGCCAGCAGCCAAGAAGAGGGGGGGGGCTACACCTTC; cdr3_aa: CASSQEEGGGYTF
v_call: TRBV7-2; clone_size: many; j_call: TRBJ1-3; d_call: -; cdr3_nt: TGTGCCAGCAGCCCGCAGGGAACCCGGAGCTCTGGAAACACCATATATTTT; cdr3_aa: CASSPQGTRSSGNTIYF
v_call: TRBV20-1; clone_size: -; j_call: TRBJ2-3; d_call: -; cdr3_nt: TGCAGTGCTAGTATCCTGGTTGGAGATACGCAGTATTTT; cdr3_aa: CSASILVGDTQYF
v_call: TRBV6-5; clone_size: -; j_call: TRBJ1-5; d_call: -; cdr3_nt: TGTGCCAGCAGTTACTCAGGTGCGGGGCAGCCCCAGAATTTT; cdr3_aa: CASSYSGAGQPQNF
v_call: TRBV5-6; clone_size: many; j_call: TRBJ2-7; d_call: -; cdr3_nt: TGTGCCAGCAGCCCTCGGCCGTTCTACGAGCAGTACTTC; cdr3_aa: CASSPRPFYEQYF
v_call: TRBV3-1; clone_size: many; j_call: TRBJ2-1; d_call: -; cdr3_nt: TGTGCCAGCAGCCCGCCGGGAACCAACTACAATGAGCAGTTCTTC; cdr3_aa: CASSPPGTNYNEQFF
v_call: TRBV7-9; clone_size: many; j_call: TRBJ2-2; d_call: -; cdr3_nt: TGTGCCAGCACCGCGGAAGTCAACACCGGGGAGCTGTTTTTT; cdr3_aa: CASTAEVNTGELFF
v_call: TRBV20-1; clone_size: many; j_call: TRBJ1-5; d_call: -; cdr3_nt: TGCAGTGCAAGGCCGGTCAACCAGCCCCAGCATTTT; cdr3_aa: CSARPVNQPQHF
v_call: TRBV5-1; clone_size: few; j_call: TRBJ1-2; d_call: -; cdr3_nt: TGCGCCAGCAGCTTGTCGGGCAGAGGTAACTATGGCTACACCTTC; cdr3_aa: CASSLSGRGNYGYTF
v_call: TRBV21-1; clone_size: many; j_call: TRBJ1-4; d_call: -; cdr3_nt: TGTGCCAGCAGCAAAGGGTCATGTGGACAGGATTATGAAAAACTGTTTTTT; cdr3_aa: CASSKGSCGQDYEKLFF
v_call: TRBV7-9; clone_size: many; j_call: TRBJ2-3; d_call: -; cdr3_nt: TGTGCCAGCAGCCAAGGACTTCACTACACAGATACGCAGTATTTT; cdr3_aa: CASSQGLHYTDTQYF